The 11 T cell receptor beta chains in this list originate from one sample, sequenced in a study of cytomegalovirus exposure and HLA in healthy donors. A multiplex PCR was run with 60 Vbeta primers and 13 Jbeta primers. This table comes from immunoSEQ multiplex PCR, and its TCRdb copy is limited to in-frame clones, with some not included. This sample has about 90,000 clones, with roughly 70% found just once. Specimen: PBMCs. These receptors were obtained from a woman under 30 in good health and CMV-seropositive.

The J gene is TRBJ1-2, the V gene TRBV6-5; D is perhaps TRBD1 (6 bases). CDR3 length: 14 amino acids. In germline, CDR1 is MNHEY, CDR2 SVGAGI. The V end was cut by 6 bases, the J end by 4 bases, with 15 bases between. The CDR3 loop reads CASSVGTFTYGYTF. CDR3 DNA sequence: TGTGCCAGCAGCGTGGGGACATTTACCTATGGCTACACCTTC.

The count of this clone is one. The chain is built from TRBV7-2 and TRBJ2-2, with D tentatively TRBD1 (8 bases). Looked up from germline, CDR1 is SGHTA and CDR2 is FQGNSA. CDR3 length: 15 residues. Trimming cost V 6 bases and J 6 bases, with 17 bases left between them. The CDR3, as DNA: TGTGCCAGCAGTGCCCACAGGGGGGGCGCCGGGGAGCTGTTTTTT. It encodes CASSAHRGGAGELFF.

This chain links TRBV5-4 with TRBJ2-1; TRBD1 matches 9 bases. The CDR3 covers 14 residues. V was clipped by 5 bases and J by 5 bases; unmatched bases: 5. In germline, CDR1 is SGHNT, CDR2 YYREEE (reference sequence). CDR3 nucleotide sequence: TGTGCCAGCAGTTCGACAGGGGGAAACAATGAGCAGTTCTTC. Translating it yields CASSSTGGNNEQFF.

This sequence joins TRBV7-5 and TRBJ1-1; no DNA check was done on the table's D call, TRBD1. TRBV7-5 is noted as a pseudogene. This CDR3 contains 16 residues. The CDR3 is CARSLLGTAMNTEAFF. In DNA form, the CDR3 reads TGTGCCAGAAGCCTCTTGGGGACAGCCATGAACACTGAAGCTTTCTTT.

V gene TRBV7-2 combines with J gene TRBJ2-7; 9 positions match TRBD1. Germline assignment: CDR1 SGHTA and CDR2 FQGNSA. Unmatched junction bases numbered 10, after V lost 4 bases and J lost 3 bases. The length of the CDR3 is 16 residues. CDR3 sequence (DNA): TGTGCCAGCAGCTACGGGACAGGGCGACCTTTCTACGAGCAGTACTTC. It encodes CASSYGTGRPFYEQYF.

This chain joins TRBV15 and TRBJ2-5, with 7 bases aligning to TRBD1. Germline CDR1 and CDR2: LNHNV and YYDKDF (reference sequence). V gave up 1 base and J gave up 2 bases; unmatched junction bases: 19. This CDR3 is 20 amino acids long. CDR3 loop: CATSRATKHFVTGRQETQYF. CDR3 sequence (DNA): TGTGCCACCAGCAGAGCAACCAAGCATTTTGTGACAGGGCGACAAGAGACCCAGTACTTC.

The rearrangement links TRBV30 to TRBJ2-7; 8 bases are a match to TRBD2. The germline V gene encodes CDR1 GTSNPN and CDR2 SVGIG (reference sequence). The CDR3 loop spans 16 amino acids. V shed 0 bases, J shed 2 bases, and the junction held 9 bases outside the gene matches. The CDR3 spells CAWSVVLAGGPYEQYF. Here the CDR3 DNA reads TGTGCCTGGAGTGTAGTTTTGGCGGGGGGCCCCTACGAGCAGTACTTC.

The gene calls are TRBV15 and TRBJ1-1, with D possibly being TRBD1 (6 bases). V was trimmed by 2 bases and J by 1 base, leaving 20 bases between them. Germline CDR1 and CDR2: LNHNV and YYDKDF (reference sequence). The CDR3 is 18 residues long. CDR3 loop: CATSRKQLQGVENTEAFF. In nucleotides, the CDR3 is TGTGCCACCAGCAGAAAACAATTACAGGGAGTTGAGAACACTGAAGCTTTCTTT.

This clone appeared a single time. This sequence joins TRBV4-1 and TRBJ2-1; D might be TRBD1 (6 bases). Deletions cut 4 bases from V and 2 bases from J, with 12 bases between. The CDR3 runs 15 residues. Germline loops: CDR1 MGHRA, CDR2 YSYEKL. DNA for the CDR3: TGCGCCAGCAGCCCCCGGGACACTACCTACAATGAGCAGTTCTTC. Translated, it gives CASSPRDTTYNEQFF.

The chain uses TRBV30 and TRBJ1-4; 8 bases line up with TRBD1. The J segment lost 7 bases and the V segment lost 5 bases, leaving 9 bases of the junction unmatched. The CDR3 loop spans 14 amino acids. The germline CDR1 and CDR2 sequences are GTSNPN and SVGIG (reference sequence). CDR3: CAWAHGQGGEKLFF. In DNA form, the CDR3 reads TGTGCCTGGGCCCATGGACAGGGAGGTGAAAAACTGTTTTTT.

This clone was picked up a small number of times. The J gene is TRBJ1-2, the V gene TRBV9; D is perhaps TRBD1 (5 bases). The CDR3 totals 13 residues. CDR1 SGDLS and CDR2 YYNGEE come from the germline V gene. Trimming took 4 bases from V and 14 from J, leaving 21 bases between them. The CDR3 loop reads CASSPSQDWPGTF. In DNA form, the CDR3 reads TGTGCCAGCAGCCCATCACAGGATTGGCCCGGGACCTTC. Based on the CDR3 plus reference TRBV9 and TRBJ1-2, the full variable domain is DSGVTQTPKHLITATGQRVTLRCSPRSGDLSVYWYQQSLDQGLQFLIQYYNGEERAKGNILERFSAQQFPDLHSELNLSSLELGDSALYFCASSPSQDWPGTFGSGTRLTVV.